This entry concerns a single T cell receptor beta chain. Seattle patient enrollment occurred during active infection, with longitudinal follow-up thereafter. The data derive from a study of blood T cell repertoires in COVID-19. As for the study in general: Researchers got acute and convalescent COVID-19 samples from the United States, Italy and Spain. T cells, B-cell-depleted T cells, or PBMCs provided the cDNA or gDNA that served as material.

The V gene end was trimmed by 4 bases and the J gene end by 1 base; junction bases not matched to a gene: 1. This CDR3 comprises 13 residues. Germline V lookup: CDR1 LNHNV, CDR2 YYDKDF (reference sequence). Authors' methods: Amplification of reference gene primers was used by the study to estimate nucleated cell counts. The assay was immunoSEQ multiplex PCR, and TCRdb's table has in-frame clones only and misses some. Clonal size and the V and J genes are those of that table, whereas D and trimming came from the DNA. In the table there are over 150,000 clones, around 90% of which are singletons. The source of this sequence is a man in his sixties with COVID-19, enrolled during active disease. The chain couples TRBV15 to TRBJ2-7; 7 nucleotides match TRBD1. Sequenced input: peripheral blood. CDR3 amino acids: CATSMDRSYEQYF. In nucleotides, the CDR3 is TGTGCCACCAGCATGGACAGGTCCTACGAGCAGTACTTC.